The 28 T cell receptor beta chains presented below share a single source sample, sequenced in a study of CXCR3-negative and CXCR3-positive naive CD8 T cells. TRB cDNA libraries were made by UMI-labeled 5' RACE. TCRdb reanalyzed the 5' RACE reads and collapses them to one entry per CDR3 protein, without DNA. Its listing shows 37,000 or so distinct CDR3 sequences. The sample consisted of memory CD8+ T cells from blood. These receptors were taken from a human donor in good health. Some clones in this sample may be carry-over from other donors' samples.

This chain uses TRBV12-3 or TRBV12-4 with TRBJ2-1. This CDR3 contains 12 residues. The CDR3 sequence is CASSSPINEQFF.

The CDR3 sequence: CSVERGPYANYGYTF. V usage is TRBV29-1 and J usage is TRBJ1-2; TCRdb selects TRBD1, and the lack of DNA leaves this call unchecked. This CDR3 has 15 residues. The germline CDR1 and CDR2 sequences are SQVTM and ANQGSEA.

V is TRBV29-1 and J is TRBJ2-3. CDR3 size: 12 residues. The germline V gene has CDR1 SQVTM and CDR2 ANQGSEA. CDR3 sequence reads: CSVELHGDTQYF.

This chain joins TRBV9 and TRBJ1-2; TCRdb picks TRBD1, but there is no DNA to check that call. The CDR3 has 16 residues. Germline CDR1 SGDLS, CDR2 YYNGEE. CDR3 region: CASSVEKHRGNYGYTF.

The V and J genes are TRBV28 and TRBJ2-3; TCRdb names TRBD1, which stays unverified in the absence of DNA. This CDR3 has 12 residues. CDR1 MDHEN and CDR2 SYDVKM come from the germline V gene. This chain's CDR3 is CAGGGERDTQYF.

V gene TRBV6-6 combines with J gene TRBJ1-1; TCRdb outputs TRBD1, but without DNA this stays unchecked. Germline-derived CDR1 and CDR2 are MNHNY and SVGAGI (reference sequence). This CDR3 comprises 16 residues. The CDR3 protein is CASSYSGDRGGSEAFF.

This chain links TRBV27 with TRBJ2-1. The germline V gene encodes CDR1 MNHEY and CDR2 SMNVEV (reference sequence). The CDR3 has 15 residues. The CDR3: CASSFFGGSYNEQFF.

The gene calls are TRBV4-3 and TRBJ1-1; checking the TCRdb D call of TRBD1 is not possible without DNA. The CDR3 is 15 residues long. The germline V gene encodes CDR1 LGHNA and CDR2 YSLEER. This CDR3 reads CASSQDAGSNFLAFF.

The CDR3 loop is CASSQGVASYEQYF. This rearrangement joins TRBV4-3 to TRBJ2-7. CDR1 and CDR2 from the germline V gene are LGHNA and YSLEER. The CDR3 runs 14 residues.

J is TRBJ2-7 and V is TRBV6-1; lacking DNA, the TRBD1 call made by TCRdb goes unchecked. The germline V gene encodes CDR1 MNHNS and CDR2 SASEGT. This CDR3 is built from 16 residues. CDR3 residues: CASSETPPDRAHEQYF.

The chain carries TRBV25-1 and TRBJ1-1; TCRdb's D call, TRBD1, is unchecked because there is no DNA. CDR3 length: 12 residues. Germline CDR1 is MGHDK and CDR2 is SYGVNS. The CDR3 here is CASSEWGREAFF.

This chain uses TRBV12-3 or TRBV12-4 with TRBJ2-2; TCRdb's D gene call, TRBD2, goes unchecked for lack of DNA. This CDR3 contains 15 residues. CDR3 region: CATNLQTANTGELFF.

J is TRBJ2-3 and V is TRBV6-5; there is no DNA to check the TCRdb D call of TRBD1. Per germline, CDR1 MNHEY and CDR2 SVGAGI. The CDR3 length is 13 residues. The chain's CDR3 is CASSYKGADTQYF.

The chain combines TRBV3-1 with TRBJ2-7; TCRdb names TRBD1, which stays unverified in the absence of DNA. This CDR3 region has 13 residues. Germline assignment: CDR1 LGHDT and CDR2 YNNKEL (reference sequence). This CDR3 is CASSHTGDYEQYF.

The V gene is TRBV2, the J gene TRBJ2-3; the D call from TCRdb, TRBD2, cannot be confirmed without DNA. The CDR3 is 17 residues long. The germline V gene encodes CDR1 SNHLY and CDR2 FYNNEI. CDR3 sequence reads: CASSESGRQGHTDTQYF.

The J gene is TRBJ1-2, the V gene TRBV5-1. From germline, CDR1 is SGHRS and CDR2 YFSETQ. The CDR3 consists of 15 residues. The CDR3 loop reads CASSLAGTSNYGYTF.

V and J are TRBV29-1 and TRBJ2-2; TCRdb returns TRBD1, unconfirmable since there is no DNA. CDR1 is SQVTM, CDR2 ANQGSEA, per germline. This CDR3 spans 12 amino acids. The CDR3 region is CSVAQGFGELFF.

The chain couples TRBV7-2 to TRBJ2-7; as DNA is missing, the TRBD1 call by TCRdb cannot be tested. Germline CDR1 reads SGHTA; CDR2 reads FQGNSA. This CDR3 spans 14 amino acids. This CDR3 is CASSATGTAYEQYF.

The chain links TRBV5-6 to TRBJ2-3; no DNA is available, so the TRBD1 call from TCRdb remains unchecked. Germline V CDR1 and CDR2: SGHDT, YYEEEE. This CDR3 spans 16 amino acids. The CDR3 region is CASSTWTGGATDTQYF. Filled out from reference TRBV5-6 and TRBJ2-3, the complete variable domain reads DAGVTQSPTHLIKTRGQQVTLRCSPKSGHDTVSWYQQALGQGPQFIFQYYEEEERQRGNFPDRFSGHQFPNYSSELNVNALLLGDSALYLCASSTWTGGATDTQYFGPGTRLTVL.

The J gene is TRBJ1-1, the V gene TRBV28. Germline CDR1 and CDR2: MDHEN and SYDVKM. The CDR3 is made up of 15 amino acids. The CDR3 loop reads CASSLGKLLNTEAFF.

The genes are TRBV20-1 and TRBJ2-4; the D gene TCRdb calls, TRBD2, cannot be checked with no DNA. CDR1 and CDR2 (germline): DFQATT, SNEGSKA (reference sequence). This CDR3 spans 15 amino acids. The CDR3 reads CSARDQEGRVNIQYF.

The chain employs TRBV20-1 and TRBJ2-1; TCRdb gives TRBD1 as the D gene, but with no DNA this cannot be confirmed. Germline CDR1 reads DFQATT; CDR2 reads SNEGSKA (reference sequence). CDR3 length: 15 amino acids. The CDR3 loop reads CSARATGQGSHEQFF.

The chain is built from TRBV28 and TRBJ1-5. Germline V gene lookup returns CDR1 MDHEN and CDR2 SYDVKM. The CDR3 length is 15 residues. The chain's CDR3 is CASSSPEDSNQPQHF.

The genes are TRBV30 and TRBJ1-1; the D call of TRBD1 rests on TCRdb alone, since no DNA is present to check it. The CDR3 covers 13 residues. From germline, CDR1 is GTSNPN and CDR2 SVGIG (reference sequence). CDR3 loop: CAWTTGLNTEAFF.

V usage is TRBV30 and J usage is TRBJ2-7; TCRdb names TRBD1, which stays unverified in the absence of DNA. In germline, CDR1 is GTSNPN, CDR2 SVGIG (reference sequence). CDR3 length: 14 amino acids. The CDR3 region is CAWRRRGLSYEQYF.

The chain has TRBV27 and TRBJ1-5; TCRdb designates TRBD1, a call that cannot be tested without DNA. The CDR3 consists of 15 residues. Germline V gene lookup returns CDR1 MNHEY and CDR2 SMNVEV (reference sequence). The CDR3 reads CASSLTGYSNQPQHF.

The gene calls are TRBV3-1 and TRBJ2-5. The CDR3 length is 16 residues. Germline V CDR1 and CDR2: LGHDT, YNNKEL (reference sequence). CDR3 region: CASSQTAYVYQETQYF.

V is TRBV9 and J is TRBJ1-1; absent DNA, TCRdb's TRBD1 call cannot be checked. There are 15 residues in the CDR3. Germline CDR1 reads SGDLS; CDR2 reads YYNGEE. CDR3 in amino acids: CASSVLGQQGTEAFF.